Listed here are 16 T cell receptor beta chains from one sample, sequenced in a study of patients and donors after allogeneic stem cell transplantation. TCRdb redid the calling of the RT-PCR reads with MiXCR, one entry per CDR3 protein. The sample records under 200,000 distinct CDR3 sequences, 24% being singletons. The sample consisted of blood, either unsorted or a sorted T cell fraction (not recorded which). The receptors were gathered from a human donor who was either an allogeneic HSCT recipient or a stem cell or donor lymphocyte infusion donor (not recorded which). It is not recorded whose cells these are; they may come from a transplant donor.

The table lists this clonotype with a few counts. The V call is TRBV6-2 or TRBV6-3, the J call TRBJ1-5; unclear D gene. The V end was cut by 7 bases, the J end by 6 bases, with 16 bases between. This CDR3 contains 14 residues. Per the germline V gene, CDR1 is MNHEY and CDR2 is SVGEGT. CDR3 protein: CASTPTRWSQPQHF. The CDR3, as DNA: TGTGCCAGCACCCCAACAAGGTGGAGTCAGCCCCAGCATTTT.

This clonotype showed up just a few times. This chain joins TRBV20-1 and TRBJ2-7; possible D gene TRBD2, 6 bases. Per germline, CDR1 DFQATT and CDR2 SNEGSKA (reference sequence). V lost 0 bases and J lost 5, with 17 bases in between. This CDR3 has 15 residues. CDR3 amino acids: CSARDRWGDRDEQYF. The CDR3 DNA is TGCAGTGCTAGAGATCGGTGGGGGGATAGAGACGAGCAGTACTTC.

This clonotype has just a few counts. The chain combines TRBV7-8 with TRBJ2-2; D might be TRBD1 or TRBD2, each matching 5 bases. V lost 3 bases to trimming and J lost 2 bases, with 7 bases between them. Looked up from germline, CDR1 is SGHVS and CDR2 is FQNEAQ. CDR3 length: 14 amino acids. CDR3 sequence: CASSFGGNTGELFF. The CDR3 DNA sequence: TGTGCCAGCAGCTTTGGGGGAAACACCGGGGAGCTGTTTTTT.

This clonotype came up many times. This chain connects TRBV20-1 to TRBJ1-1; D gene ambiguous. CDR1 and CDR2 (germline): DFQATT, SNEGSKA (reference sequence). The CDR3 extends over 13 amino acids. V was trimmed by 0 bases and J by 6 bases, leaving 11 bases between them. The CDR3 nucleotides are TGCAGTGCTAGAGATCCTCGGGGTGCTGAAGCTTTCTTT. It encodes CSARDPRGAEAFF.

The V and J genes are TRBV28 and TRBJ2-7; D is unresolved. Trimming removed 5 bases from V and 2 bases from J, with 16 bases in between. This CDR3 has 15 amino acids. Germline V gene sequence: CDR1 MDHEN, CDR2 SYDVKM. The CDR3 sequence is CASSTTLGITYEQYF. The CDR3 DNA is TGTGCCAGCAGTACCACTCTGGGCATCACCTACGAGCAGTACTTC. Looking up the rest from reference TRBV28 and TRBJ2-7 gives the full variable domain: DVKVTQSSRYLVKRTGEKVFLECVQDMDHENMFWYRQDPGLGLRLIYFSYDVKMKEKGDIPEGYSVSREKKERFSLILESASTNQTSMYLCASSTTLGITYEQYFGPGTRLTVT.

This CDR3 reads CASSSEIGTVNTEAFF. The DNA for the CDR3 is TGTGCCAGCAGCTCTGAAATCGGGACGGTGAACACTGAAGCTTTCTTT. This chain connects TRBV7-8 to TRBJ1-1; TRBD1 might be the D (5 bases). This CDR3 has 16 amino acids. Germline CDR1 is SGHVS and CDR2 is FQNEAQ. Between the trimmed V and J ends, which lost 4 bases and 0 bases, there was a span of 15 bases. The full variable domain, rest sourced from reference TRBV7-8 and TRBJ1-1, is GAGVSQSPRYKVAKRGQDVALRCDPISGHVSLFWYQQALGQGPEFLTYFQNEAQLDKSGLPSDRFFAERPEGSVSTLKIQRTQQEDSAVYLCASSSEIGTVNTEAFFGQGTRLTVV.

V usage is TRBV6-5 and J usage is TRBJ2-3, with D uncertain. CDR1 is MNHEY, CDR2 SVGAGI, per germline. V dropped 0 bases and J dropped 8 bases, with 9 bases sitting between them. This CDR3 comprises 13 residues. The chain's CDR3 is CASSYSPWSTQYF. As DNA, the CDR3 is TGTGCCAGCAGTTACTCGCCTTGGAGTACGCAGTATTTT.

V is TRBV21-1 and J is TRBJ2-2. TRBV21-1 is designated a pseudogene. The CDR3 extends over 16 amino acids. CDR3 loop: CASSEGGETNTGELFF. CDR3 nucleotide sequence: TGTGCCAGCAGCGAAGGGGGTGAAACGAACACCGGGGAGCTGTTTTTT.

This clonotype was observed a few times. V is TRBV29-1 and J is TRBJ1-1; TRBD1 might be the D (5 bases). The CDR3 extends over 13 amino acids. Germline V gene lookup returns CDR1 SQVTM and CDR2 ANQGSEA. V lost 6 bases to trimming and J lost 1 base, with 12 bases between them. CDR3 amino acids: CSVLTEQNTEAFF. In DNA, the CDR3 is TGCAGCGTCCTGACAGAGCAGAACACTGAAGCTTTCTTT.

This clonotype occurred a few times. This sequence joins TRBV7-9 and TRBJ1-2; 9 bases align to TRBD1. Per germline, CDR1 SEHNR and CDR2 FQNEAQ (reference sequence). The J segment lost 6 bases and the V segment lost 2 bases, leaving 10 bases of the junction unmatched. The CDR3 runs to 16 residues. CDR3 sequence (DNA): TGTGCCAGCAGCTTACCTAAAGGCGGGGACAGGGATGGCTACACCTTC. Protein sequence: CASSLPKGGDRDGYTF.

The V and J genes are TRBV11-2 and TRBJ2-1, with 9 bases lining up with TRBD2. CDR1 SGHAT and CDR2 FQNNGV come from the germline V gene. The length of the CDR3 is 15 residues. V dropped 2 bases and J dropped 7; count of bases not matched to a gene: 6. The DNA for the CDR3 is TGTGCCAGCAGCTTAACAGCGGGAGGCGGGAATGAGCAGTTCTTC. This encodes CASSLTAGGGNEQFF. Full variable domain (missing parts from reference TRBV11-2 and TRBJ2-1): EAGVAQSPRYKIIEKRQSVAFWCNPISGHATLYWYQQILGQGPKLLIQFQNNGVVDDSQLPKDRFSAERLKGVDSTLKIQPAKLEDSAVYLCASSLTAGGGNEQFFGPGTRLTVL.

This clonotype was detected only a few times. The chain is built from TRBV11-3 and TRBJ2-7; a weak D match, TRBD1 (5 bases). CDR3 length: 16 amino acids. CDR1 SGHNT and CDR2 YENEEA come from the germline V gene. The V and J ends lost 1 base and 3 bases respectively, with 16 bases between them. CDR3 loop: CASSLVLQGTDYEQYF. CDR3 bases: TGTGCCAGCAGCTTAGTCCTCCAGGGTACCGACTACGAGCAGTACTTC.

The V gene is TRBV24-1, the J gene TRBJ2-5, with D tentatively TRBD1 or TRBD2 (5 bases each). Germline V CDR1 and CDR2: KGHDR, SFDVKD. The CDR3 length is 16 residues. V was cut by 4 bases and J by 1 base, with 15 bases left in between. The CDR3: CATSDPGTDLQETQYF. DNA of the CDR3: TGTGCCACCAGTGACCCCGGGACGGACCTCCAAGAGACCCAGTACTTC.

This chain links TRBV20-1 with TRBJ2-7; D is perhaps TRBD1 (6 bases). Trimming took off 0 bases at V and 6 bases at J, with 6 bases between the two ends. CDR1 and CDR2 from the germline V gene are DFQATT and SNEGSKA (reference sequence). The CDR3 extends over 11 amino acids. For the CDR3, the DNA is TGCAGTGCTAGAGAGGACAGCGAGCAGTACTTC. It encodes CSAREDSEQYF.

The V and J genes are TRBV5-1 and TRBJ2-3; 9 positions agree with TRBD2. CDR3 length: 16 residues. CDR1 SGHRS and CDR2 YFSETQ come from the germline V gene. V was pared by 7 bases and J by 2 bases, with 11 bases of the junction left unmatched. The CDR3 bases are TGCGCCAGCGCCCTAAGGGCGGGAGGGTTCACAGATACGCAGTATTTT. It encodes CASALRAGGFTDTQYF.

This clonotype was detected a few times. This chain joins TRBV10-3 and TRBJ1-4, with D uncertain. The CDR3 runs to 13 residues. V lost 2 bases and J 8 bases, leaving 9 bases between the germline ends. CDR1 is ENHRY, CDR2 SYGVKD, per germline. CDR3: CAISEGSREKLFF. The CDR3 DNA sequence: TGTGCCATCAGTGAGGGATCGAGAGAAAAACTGTTTTTT.